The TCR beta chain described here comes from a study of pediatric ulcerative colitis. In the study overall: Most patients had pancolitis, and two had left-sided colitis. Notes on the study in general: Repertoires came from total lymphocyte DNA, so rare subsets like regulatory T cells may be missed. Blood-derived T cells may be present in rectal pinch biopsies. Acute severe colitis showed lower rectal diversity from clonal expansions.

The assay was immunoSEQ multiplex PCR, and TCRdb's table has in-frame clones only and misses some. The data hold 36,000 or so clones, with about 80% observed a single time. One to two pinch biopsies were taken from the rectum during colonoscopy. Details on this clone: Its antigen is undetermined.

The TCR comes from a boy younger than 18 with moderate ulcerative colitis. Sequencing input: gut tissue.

The CDR3 sequence is CASSRRTGDYEQYF. The CDR3 DNA follows: TGTGCCAGCAGTCGAAGGACAGGAGACTACGAGCAGTACTTC. The rearrangement links TRBV11-3 to TRBJ2-7; 7 bases match TRBD1. Trimming removed 6 bases from V and 3 bases from J; junction bases left unmatched: 8. Germline V gives CDR1 SGHNT, CDR2 YENEEA. This CDR3 comprises 14 residues.